A single sample is the source of the 17 T cell receptor beta chains below, sequenced in a study of tumor-infiltrating lymphocytes in primary liver carcinoma. Constant-region priming of roughly 0.45 ug total RNA yielded TCR beta cDNA. Libraries for TCR beta were built through three nested multiplex PCR rounds, which together made up a slightly modified ARM-PCR procedure. Amplification in the first two PCR rounds was performed using TRBV1-TRBV30 forward primers and a C-beta reverse primer for approximately 10 cycles each. MiXCR, run by TCRdb on the multiplex PCR reads, gives a single entry per CDR3 protein. The table has 20,000 to 25,000 distinct CDR3 sequences, around 77% seen once; the top ten hold less than 35%. Bulk tissue was left unsorted, and RNA and DNA were co-extracted from 20-30 mg of it. The source material was liver tumor tissue from sampling region 5. Subset denoted: tumor region T5, tumor centre. These TCRs come from a woman under 40 with primary liver carcinoma and hepatitis B virus infection.

This clonotype has at least ten counts. Here the CDR3 DNA reads TGTGCCAGCAGCTCTGGAGCCTCCTACAATGAGCAGTTCTTC. Its protein is CASSSGASYNEQFF. V gene TRBV11-2 combines with J gene TRBJ2-1; D unresolved. Germline lookup yields CDR1 SGHAT and CDR2 FQNNGV. V gave up 4 bases and J gave up 0 bases, with 7 bases separating them. The CDR3 runs to 14 residues. The variable domain in full, with the rest retrieved from reference TRBV11-2 and TRBJ2-1, is EAGVAQSPRYKIIEKRQSVAFWCNPISGHATLYWYQQILGQGPKLLIQFQNNGVVDDSQLPKDRFSAERLKGVDSTLKIQPAKLEDSAVYLCASSSGASYNEQFFGPGTRLTVL.

As to this clonotype: An end of the junction differs from the germline gene, which may be a read error. V and J are TRBV10-3 and TRBJ2-1, with D perhaps matching TRBD2 (5 bases). Germline V gives CDR1 ENHRY, CDR2 SYGVKD. The CDR3 extends over 16 amino acids. The CDR3 bases are TGTGCTATCAGTGAGTCGGCAGTGGGAGCCTACAATGAGCGGTTCTTC. This codes for CAISESAVGAYNERFF.

A remark on this clonotype: Compared with germline, one end of the junction differs, possibly owing to a read error. V usage is TRBV5-4 and J usage is TRBJ2-2; 10 bases line up with TRBD1. This CDR3 region has 15 residues. The V gene's germline CDR1 is SGHNT and CDR2 YYREEE (reference sequence). CDR3 bases: TGTACCAGCAGCTTGGACAGGGGGAACACCGGGGAGCGGTTTTTT. Protein product: CTSSLDRGNTGERFF. Full variable domain (remainder filled in from reference TRBV5-4 and TRBJ2-2): ETGVTQSPTHLIKTRGQQVTLRCSSQSGHNTVSWYQQALGQGPQFIFQYYREEENGRGNFPPRFSGLQFPNYSSELNVNALELDDSALYLCTSSLDRGNTGERFFGEGSRLTVL.

For this clonotype: At one end the junction does not follow the germline gene, possibly because of a read error. The V gene is TRBV20-1, the J gene TRBJ2-1, with 9 bases identical to TRBD2. This CDR3 has 15 amino acids. Germline CDR1 reads DFQATT; CDR2 reads SNEGSKA (reference sequence). This CDR3 reads CNAQRPGLASNEQFF. CDR3 bases: TGCAATGCTCAGCGCCCGGGACTAGCCTCTAATGAGCAGTTCTTC.

Regarding this clonotype: One end of the junction varies from germline; a read error may be responsible. The V and J genes are TRBV11-1 and TRBJ2-7; no definite D call. The CDR3 contains 13 residues. Germline lookup yields CDR1 SGHAT and CDR2 FQDESV (reference sequence). The CDR3 sequence: CANSLEYLREQYF. CDR3 coding DNA: TGCGCCAACAGTTTAGAATACCTCCGCGAGCAGTACTTC.

With regard to this clonotype: This is likely a read error, given that the CDR3 carries no conserved phenylalanine or tryptophan at its end. This chain connects TRBV12-3 or TRBV12-4 to TRBJ1-2, with unresolved D. Trimming cost V 6 bases and J 8 bases, with 13 bases left between them. This CDR3 spans 12 amino acids. CDR3 protein: CASRLQNYGYTI. For the CDR3, the DNA is TGTGCCAGCAGGTTACAGAATTACGGCTACACCATC.

This clonotype showed up just a few times. The chain carries TRBV11-2 and TRBJ2-2, with unresolved D. The CDR3 sequence is 12 residues long. Deletions cut 2 bases from V and 6 bases from J, with 4 bases between. Per the germline V gene, CDR1 is SGHAT and CDR2 is FQNNGV. CDR3 DNA: TGTGCCAGCAGCTTATTTGCCGGGGAGCTGTTTTTT. Translated, it gives CASSLFAGELFF.

This clonotype occurred once. The junction shows a germline mismatch at one end, possibly a read error. The chain has TRBV29-1 and TRBJ2-3, with D unclear. Germline V gene sequence: CDR1 SQVTM, CDR2 ANQGSEA. The CDR3 loop spans 11 amino acids. The CDR3 protein is CSHRDTDTQYF. DNA of the CDR3: TGTAGCCATAGAGACACAGATACCCAGTATTTT.

This clonotype has only a few counts. At one end, the junction sequence differs from germline, possibly due to a read error. This chain uses TRBV4-3 with TRBJ2-2; TRBD2 matches 13 bases. The germline V gene encodes CDR1 LGHNA and CDR2 YSLEER. CDR3 length: 19 residues. Written as DNA, the CDR3 is TGTGCCAGCAGCGTACTAGCGGGAGGGCCCCGTTCGAACACCCGGGAACTGTTTTTT. It is translated as CASSVLAGGPRSNTRELFF.

The J gene is TRBJ2-7, the V gene TRBV4-2; the match to TRBD1 covers 10 bases. V was clipped by 3 bases and J by 9 bases; unmatched bases: 20. Germline V gives CDR1 LGHNA, CDR2 YNFKEQ. This CDR3 has 18 residues. CDR3 residues: CASSQEHLGQGEPRVQYF. The CDR3 DNA sequence: TGTGCCAGCAGCCAGGAACATCTAGGACAGGGGGAACCGCGCGTGCAGTACTTC.

Comment on this clonotype: A read error is likely, as this CDR3 ends without the conserved phenylalanine or tryptophan. The DNA is omitted, as the CDR3 cannot be located on it reliably, and the CDR3 follows TCRdb's listing. The chain has TRBV29-1 and TRBJ2-1. Germline V CDR1 and CDR2: SQVTM, ANQGSEA. The CDR3 numbers 15 amino acids, ends counted. The CDR3 sequence is CSVHSVLHSYNELFL.

The chain links TRBV5-4 to TRBJ2-1, with D possibly TRBD1 on 5 matching bases. This CDR3 region has 16 residues. Germline CDR1 is SGHNT and CDR2 is YYREEE (reference sequence). V was shortened by 9 bases and J by 5 bases, with 24 bases between the two germline ends. The CDR3 DNA follows: TGTGCCAACAGTTTCGGAACTCAGGGCCACCACAATGAGCAGTTCTTC. Protein: CANSFGTQGHHNEQFF.

Regarding this clonotype: Mismatch with germline at one junction end may stem from a read error. This chain connects TRBV6-5 to TRBJ2-2, with 7 bases matching TRBD1. The CDR3 length is 15 residues. CDR1 is MNHEY and CDR2 is SVGAGI in the germline V gene. The CDR3 nucleotides read TGTGCCAGCAGTCCGCGGACAGGTTCCACCGGGGAACTGTTTTTT. Its protein product is CASSPRTGSTGELFF.

On this clonotype itself: One end of the junction is discordant with germline, which a read error may explain. The rearrangement links TRBV11-2 to TRBJ2-7; D unclear. CDR1 SGHAT and CDR2 FQNNGV come from the germline V gene. The CDR3 has 13 amino acids. The CDR3: CPSSHSNTGEQYF. CDR3 sequence (DNA): TGTCCCAGCAGCCATTCGAATACGGGCGAGCAGTACTTC.

The chain has TRBV4-3 and TRBJ2-3; 7 bases map to TRBD2. Trimming took 2 bases from V and 4 from J; bases not matched to a gene: 12. Germline V gene sequence: CDR1 LGHNA, CDR2 YSLEER. The CDR3 extends over 17 amino acids. CDR3 nucleotides: TGCGCCAGCAGCCAAACCTGGGCGGGAGCCTTCGCAGATACGCAGTATTTT. This encodes CASSQTWAGAFADTQYF.

The CDR3 protein is CTSSLLERANDEQFF. DNA for the CDR3: TGTACTAGCAGCTTGTTGGAGCGAGCTAACGATGAGCAGTTCTTC. The chain couples TRBV11-2 to TRBJ2-1; possible D gene TRBD2, 6 bases. The CDR3 has 15 residues. Looked up from germline, CDR1 is SGHAT and CDR2 is FQNNGV.

To note about this clonotype: A much larger clone sits a single nucleotide away, making a read error possible. This sequence joins TRBV20-1 and TRBJ2-5; D is undetermined. CDR3 length: 13 amino acids. V lost 3 bases to trimming and J lost 8 bases, with 16 bases between them. CDR1 and CDR2 from the germline V gene are DFQATT and SNEGSKA (reference sequence). The CDR3 protein is CSASRRTSDTQYF. The CDR3 DNA sequence: TGCAGTGCTAGTCGTAGGACCTCGGATACCCAGTACTTC.